These 25 T cell receptor beta chains came from one sample sequenced in a study of response to subunit inactivated influenza vaccine. TCRdb recomputed calls from the RT-PCR reads with MiXCR, one row per CDR3 protein. Of about 480,000 distinct CDR3 sequences detected, around 13% appear once; the ten largest clones hold under 15%. Sequenced here: PBMCs from blood, sampled about 6 weeks after vaccination. These receptors came from a man in his forties or fifties who received an inactivated influenza vaccine.

This clonotype was counted many times. The V gene is TRBV29-1, the J gene TRBJ1-1; no clear D. This CDR3 region has 12 residues. Germline V CDR1 and CDR2: SQVTM, ANQGSEA. The V end was cut by 4 bases, the J end by 1 base, with 7 bases between. The CDR3 loop reads CSVGSGNTEAFF. The CDR3 nucleotides are TGCAGCGTTGGGTCCGGGAACACTGAAGCTTTCTTT.

The chain links TRBV28 to TRBJ2-7, with unresolved D. V was trimmed by 7 bases and J by 3 bases, leaving 10 bases between them. From germline, CDR1 is MDHEN and CDR2 SYDVKM. The CDR3 runs 12 residues. DNA of the CDR3: TGTGCCAGCACCTCAGCGAGCTACGAGCAGTACTTC. Amino acids: CASTSASYEQYF. Looking up the rest from reference TRBV28 and TRBJ2-7 gives the full variable domain: DVKVTQSSRYLVKRTGEKVFLECVQDMDHENMFWYRQDPGLGLRLIYFSYDVKMKEKGDIPEGYSVSREKKERFSLILESASTNQTSMYLCASTSASYEQYFGPGTRLTVT.

The table lists this clonotype with a few counts. The chain combines TRBV27 with TRBJ2-1; no clear D gene. This CDR3 has 16 residues. V shed 2 bases and J shed 5 bases, with 16 bases lying between them. Per germline, CDR1 MNHEY and CDR2 SMNVEV (reference sequence). The CDR3, as DNA: TGTGCCAGCAGTTTACGCGGCAGAAAGCTGGACAATGAGCAGTTCTTC. Translating gives CASSLRGRKLDNEQFF.

This clonotype was picked up a small number of times. This rearrangement joins TRBV27 to TRBJ2-5; perhaps TRBD1 as D (7 bases). The CDR3 covers 15 residues. Trimming removed 4 bases at V and 4 bases at J, with 16 bases between. Germline values: CDR1 MNHEY, CDR2 SMNVEV (reference sequence). CDR3: CASSSRGAWGETQYF. The CDR3 DNA is TGTGCCAGCAGTTCCAGGGGGGCCTGGGGAGAGACCCAGTACTTC.

The table lists this clonotype with a few counts. The V gene is TRBV10-3, the J gene TRBJ1-1; D possibly corresponds to TRBD1 (6 bases). Trimming cost V 4 bases and J 0 bases, with 15 bases left between them. Germline-derived CDR1 and CDR2 are ENHRY and SYGVKD. This CDR3 has 16 amino acids. The CDR3 sequence is CAISAGAALLNTEAFF. The CDR3 bases are TGTGCCATCAGTGCAGGGGCAGCCCTTCTGAACACTGAAGCTTTCTTT.

V and J are TRBV10-3 and TRBJ2-7; D unclear. V was pared by 3 bases and J by 6 bases, with 12 bases between. Germline CDR1 ENHRY, CDR2 SYGVKD. The CDR3 runs 13 residues. In nucleotides, the CDR3 is TGTGCCATCAGTGAAGCTCTTCCATCCGAGCAGTACTTC. Its protein is CAISEALPSEQYF.

The chain has TRBV12-3 or TRBV12-4 and TRBJ2-3, with D perhaps matching TRBD2 (7 bases). The CDR3 sequence is 13 residues long. Trimming left V 7 bases short and J 4 bases short, with 12 bases between. Written as DNA, the CDR3 is TGTGCCAGCAAAAGAGGGGGGGCAGATACGCAGTATTTT. Translated, it gives CASKRGGADTQYF.

This clonotype has a count of ten or more. The V and J genes are TRBV12-3 or TRBV12-4 and TRBJ1-2; D uncertain. Trimming took off 7 bases at V and 4 bases at J, with 19 bases between the two ends. The CDR3 consists of 15 residues. DNA of the CDR3: TGTGCCAGCACCCGAGTGGACCGGTTTGTCTATGGCTACACCTTC. The encoded protein is CASTRVDRFVYGYTF.

For the CDR3, the DNA is TGTGCCAGCAGCCCCCTCGGGCTATTCACAGATACGCAGTATTTT. It translates to CASSPLGLFTDTQYF. The chain has TRBV12-3 or TRBV12-4 and TRBJ2-3; D remains unclear. Trimming left V 6 bases short and J 2 bases short, with 15 bases between. The CDR3 has 15 amino acids.

This clonotype was found many times. The genes are TRBV7-2 and TRBJ2-7; D perhaps matches TRBD1 (6 bases). Trimming took 6 bases from V and 3 from J, leaving 18 bases between them. The CDR3 is 15 residues long. Germline loops: CDR1 SGHTA, CDR2 FQGNSA. The DNA for the CDR3 is TGTGCCAGCAGATCCCAGGGGATTGGAGTCTACGAGCAGTACTTC. The encoded protein is CASRSQGIGVYEQYF.

This chain joins TRBV19 and TRBJ2-5; D call uncertain. Germline lookup yields CDR1 LNHDA and CDR2 SQIVND (reference sequence). V lost 6 bases to trimming and J lost 0 bases, with 17 bases between them. The CDR3 runs to 16 residues. CDR3 in amino acids: CASSNRAQQYQETQYF. The CDR3, as DNA: TGTGCCAGTAGCAACCGGGCCCAACAGTACCAAGAGACCCAGTACTTC.

This clonotype was detected only a few times. The chain combines TRBV4-3 with TRBJ2-7; tentative D call: TRBD1 (6 bases). Deletions cut 1 base from V and 4 bases from J, with 17 bases between. The V gene's germline CDR1 is LGHNA and CDR2 YSLEER. The CDR3 loop spans 16 amino acids. CDR3 DNA sequence: TGCGCCAGCAGCCAAGTAGGACAGCTCGGCACTTACGAGCAGTACTTC. Translated: CASSQVGQLGTYEQYF.

This clonotype was seen repeatedly, ten times or more. V and J are TRBV6-1 and TRBJ2-7; 10 positions match TRBD1. The CDR3 covers 15 residues. V lost 2 bases and J lost 4; bases outside the gene matches: 5. Germline loops: CDR1 MNHNS, CDR2 SASEGT. In DNA form, the CDR3 reads TGTGCCAGCAGTGAACCGGGACAGGGGATTTACGAGCAGTACTTC. It specifies CASSEPGQGIYEQYF.

In its sample, this clonotype was seen a few times. The chain is built from TRBV7-2 and TRBJ2-7; D might be TRBD1 (6 bases). The CDR3 runs 15 residues. Germline assignment: CDR1 SGHTA and CDR2 FQGNSA. V lost 5 bases to trimming and J lost 2 bases, with 16 bases between them. The CDR3 protein is CASSLSWTVTYEQYF. Written as DNA, the CDR3 is TGTGCCAGCAGCCTTTCATGGACAGTAACCTACGAGCAGTACTTC.

This chain links TRBV27 with TRBJ2-5, with D tentatively TRBD1 (7 bases). The ends were cut back, 9 bases at V and 3 bases at J, with 14 bases in the middle. This CDR3 is 13 amino acids long. Per the germline V gene, CDR1 is MNHEY and CDR2 is SMNVEV (reference sequence). CDR3: CARGGWGEETQYF. CDR3 nucleotide sequence: TGTGCCAGAGGGGGCTGGGGGGAAGAGACCCAGTACTTC.

This clonotype was counted many times. CDR3 DNA: TGTGCCAGCAGCGTAGTGGGGTACGAGCAGTACTTC. This translates into CASSVVGYEQYF. The genes are TRBV9 and TRBJ2-7; unclear D gene. The CDR3 loop spans 12 amino acids. The V and J ends lost 0 bases and 4 bases respectively, with 5 bases between them. Germline CDR1 and CDR2: SGDLS and YYNGEE.

The chain uses TRBV20-1 and TRBJ2-3, with D hard to call. Germline V lookup: CDR1 DFQATT, CDR2 SNEGSKA (reference sequence). The CDR3 is 12 amino acids. Trimming took 6 bases from V and 0 from J, leaving 7 bases between them. The CDR3 region is CSASVSTDTQYF. DNA of the CDR3: TGCAGTGCCTCAGTGAGCACAGATACGCAGTATTTT.

The J gene is TRBJ2-5, the V gene TRBV11-1; 10 bases are shared with TRBD1. CDR1 is SGHAT and CDR2 is FQDESV in the germline V gene (reference sequence). The CDR3 sequence is 17 residues long. The ends lost 6 bases at V and 3 bases at J; junction bases unmatched: 13. The CDR3 here is CASRIWTGGSREETQYF. The CDR3 DNA is TGTGCCAGCAGGATTTGGACAGGGGGAAGCCGGGAAGAGACCCAGTACTTC.

The chain combines TRBV28 with TRBJ2-1; 10 nucleotides agree with TRBD2. Germline V gives CDR1 MDHEN, CDR2 SYDVKM. Trimming cost V 7 bases and J 6 bases; bases outside gene matches: 6. The CDR3 runs 14 residues. The CDR3 is CASNLAGVGNEQFF. The CDR3, as DNA: TGTGCCAGCAACCTAGCGGGAGTAGGCAATGAGCAGTTCTTC.

This clonotype was observed a few times. The V and J genes are TRBV4-3 and TRBJ2-3; TRBD2 aligns across 9 bases. CDR1 LGHNA and CDR2 YSLEER come from the germline V gene. Trimming removed 0 bases from V and 6 bases from J; junction bases left unmatched: 10. CDR3 length: 17 amino acids. The chain's CDR3 is CASSQDLVSGRTDTQYF. For the CDR3, the DNA is TGCGCCAGCAGCCAAGATCTGGTTAGCGGGAGAACGGATACGCAGTATTTT.

In its sample, this clonotype was seen a few times. The chain links TRBV20-1 to TRBJ2-7; the match to TRBD2 covers 11 bases. Germline V CDR1 and CDR2: DFQATT, SNEGSKA (reference sequence). This CDR3 has 19 residues. Unmatched junction bases numbered 25, after V lost 6 bases and J lost 6 bases. The CDR3 spells CSARPDRETSGAPGSEQYF. For the CDR3, the DNA is TGCAGTGCCAGACCCGACAGGGAGACTAGCGGGGCACCAGGATCCGAGCAGTACTTC.

This clonotype was counted many times. The rearrangement joins TRBV12-3 or TRBV12-4 to TRBJ2-7; TRBD1 matches 7 bases. V lost 4 bases to trimming and J lost 6 bases; unmatched junction nucleotides: 6. The CDR3 totals 13 residues. The CDR3 DNA sequence: TGTGCCAGCAGTTCCCGACAGGGTGGCGAGCAGTACTTC. Amino acids: CASSSRQGGEQYF.

The chain couples TRBV5-6 to TRBJ2-2; 9 nucleotides agree with TRBD2. This CDR3 has 16 amino acids. Trimming at V came to 0 bases and at J to 5 bases, leaving 5 bases not matched to a gene. From germline, CDR1 is SGHDT and CDR2 YYEEEE. The CDR3 nucleotides read TGTGCCAGCAGCTTGGTGCTAGCGGGACAAACCGGGGAGCTGTTTTTT. Amino acids: CASSLVLAGQTGELFF.

This chain links TRBV11-2 with TRBJ2-1; 7 nucleotides match TRBD2. CDR3 length: 15 amino acids. J gave up 5 bases and V 5 bases, and 9 bases lay outside the gene matches. Looked up from germline, CDR1 is SGHAT and CDR2 is FQNNGV. CDR3 nucleotides: TGTGCCAGCAGCCCGCTGGCGGGGGAAAACAATGAGCAGTTCTTC. Its protein is CASSPLAGENNEQFF.

The chain has TRBV7-9 and TRBJ1-5, with TRBD1 identical over 10 bases. Germline V gene lookup returns CDR1 SEHNR and CDR2 FQNEAQ (reference sequence). The CDR3 covers 17 residues. The ends lost 1 base at V and 6 bases at J; junction bases unmatched: 9. The CDR3 spells CASSLGDRGRLGQPQHF. The CDR3 nucleotides read TGTGCCAGCAGCTTAGGAGACAGGGGGCGCTTGGGTCAGCCCCAGCATTTT.